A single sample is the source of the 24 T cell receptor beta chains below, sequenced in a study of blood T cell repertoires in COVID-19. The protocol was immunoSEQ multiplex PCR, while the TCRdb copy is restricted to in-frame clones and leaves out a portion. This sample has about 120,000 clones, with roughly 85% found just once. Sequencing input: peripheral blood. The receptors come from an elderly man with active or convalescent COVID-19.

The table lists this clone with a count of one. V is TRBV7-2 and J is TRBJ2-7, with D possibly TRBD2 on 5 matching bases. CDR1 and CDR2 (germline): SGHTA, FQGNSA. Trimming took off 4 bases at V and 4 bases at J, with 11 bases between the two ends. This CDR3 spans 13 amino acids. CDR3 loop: CASSSLVGYEQYF. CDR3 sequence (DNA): TGTGCCAGCAGCTCACTAGTAGGTTACGAGCAGTACTTC.

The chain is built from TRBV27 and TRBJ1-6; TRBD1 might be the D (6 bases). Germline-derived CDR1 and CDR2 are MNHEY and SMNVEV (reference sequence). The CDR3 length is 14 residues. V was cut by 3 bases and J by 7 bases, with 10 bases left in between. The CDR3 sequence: CASSFQTGNSPLHF. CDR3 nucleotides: TGTGCCAGCAGTTTCCAAACAGGGAATTCACCCCTCCACTTT.

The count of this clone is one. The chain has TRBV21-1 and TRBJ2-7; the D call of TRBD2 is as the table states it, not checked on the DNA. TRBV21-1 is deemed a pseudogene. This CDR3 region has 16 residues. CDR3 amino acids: CASREWLLVLNYEQYF. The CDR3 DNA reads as TGTGCCAGCAGGGAATGGCTACTAGTCCTCAACTACGAGCAGTACTTC.

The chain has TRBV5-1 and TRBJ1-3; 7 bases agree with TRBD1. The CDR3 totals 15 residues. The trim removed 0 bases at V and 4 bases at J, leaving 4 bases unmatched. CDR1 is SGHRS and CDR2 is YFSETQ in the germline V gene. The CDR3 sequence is CASSLAGGQGNTIYF. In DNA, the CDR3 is TGCGCCAGCAGCTTGGCAGGGGGGCAAGGAAACACCATATATTTT.

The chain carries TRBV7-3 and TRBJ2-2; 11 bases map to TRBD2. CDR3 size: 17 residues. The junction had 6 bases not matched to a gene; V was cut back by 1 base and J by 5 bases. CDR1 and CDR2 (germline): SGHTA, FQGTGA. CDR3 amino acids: CASSLKSGLAVTGELFF. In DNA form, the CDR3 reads TGTGCCAGCAGCTTAAAATCGGGACTAGCGGTGACCGGGGAGCTGTTTTTT.

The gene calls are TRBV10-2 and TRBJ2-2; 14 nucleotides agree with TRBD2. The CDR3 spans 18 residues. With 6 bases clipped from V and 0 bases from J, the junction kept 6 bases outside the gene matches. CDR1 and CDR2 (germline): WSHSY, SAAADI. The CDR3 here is CASSLGLAGGTNTGELFF. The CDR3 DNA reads TGCGCCAGCAGCCTCGGACTAGCGGGGGGCACGAACACCGGGGAGCTGTTTTTT.

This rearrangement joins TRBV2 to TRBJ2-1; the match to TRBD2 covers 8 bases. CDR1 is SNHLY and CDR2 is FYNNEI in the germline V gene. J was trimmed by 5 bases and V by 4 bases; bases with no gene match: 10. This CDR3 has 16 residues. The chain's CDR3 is CASSVDSGTRNNEQFF. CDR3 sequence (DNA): TGTGCCAGCAGTGTAGACTCCGGGACTAGAAACAATGAGCAGTTCTTC.

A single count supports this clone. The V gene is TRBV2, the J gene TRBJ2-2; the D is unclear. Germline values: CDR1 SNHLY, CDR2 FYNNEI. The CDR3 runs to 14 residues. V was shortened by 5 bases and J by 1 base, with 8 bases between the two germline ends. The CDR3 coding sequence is TGTGCCAGCAGTAGAGAAAAGAACACCGGGGAGCTGTTTTTT. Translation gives CASSREKNTGELFF.

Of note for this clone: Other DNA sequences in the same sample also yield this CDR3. CDR3 residues: CAWSVGQGYEKLFF. Written as DNA, the CDR3 is TGTGCCTGGAGTGTCGGGCAGGGGTACGAAAAACTGTTTTTT. The V call is TRBV30, the J call TRBJ1-4, with a weak D call TRBD1 (6 bases). This CDR3 region has 14 residues. CDR1 is GTSNPN, CDR2 SVGIG, per germline (reference sequence). Trimming cost V 0 bases and J 8 bases, with 13 bases left between them.

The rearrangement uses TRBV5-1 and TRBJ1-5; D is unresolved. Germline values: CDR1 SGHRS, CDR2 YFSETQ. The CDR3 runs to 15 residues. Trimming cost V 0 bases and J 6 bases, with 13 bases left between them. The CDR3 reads CASSLDGGSGQPQHF. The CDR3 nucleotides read TGCGCCAGCAGCTTGGACGGAGGGTCTGGTCAGCCCCAGCATTTT.

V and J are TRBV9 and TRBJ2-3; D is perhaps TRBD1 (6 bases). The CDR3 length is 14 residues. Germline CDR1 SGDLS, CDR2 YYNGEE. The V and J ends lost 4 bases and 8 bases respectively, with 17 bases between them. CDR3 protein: CASSSGLRGGTQYF. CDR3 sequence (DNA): TGTGCCAGCAGCTCTGGCCTCCGAGGGGGTACGCAGTATTTT.

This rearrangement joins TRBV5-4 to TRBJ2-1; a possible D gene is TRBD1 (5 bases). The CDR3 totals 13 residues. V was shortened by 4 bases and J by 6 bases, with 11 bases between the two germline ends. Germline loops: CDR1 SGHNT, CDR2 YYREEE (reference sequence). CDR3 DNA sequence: TGTGCCAGCAGCCCCCTTAGGGGCAATGAGCAGTTCTTC. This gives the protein CASSPLRGNEQFF.

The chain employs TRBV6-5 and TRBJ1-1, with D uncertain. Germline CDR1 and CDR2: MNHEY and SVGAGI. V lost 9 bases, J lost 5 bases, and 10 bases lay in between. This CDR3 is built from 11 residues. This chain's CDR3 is CASVAGTEAFF. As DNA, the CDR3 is TGTGCCAGTGTAGCCGGGACTGAAGCTTTCTTT.

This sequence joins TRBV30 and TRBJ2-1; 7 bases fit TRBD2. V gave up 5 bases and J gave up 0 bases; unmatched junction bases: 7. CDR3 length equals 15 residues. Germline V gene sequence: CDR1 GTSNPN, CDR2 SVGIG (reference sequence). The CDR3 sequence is CAWERDFLSYNEQFF. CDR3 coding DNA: TGTGCCTGGGAGCGGGACTTCCTCTCCTACAATGAGCAGTTCTTC.

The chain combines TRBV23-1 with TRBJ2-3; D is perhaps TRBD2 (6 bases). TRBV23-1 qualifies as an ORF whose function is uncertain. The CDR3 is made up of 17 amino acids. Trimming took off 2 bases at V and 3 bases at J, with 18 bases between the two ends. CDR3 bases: TGCGCCAGCAGTCAACCGACGGAGGGGTATGAGACAGATACGCAGTATTTT. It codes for CASSQPTEGYETDTQYF.

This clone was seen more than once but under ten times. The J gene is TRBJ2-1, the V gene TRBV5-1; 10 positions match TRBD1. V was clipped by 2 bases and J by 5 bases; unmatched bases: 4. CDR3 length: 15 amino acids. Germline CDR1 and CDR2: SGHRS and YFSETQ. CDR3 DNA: TGCGCCAGCAGCTTTCGACAGGGGGCGAACAATGAGCAGTTCTTC. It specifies CASSFRQGANNEQFF.

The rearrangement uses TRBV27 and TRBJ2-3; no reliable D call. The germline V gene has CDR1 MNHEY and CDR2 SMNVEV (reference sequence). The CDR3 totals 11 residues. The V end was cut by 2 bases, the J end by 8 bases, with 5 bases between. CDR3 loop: CASSLTGTQYF. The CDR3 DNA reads TGTGCCAGCAGTTTAACGGGTACGCAGTATTTT.

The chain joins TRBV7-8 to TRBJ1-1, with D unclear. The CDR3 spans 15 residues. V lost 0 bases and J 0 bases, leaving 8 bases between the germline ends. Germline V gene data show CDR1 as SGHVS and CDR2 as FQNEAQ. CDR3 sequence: CASSLAYAVNTEAFF. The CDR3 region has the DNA TGTGCCAGCAGCTTAGCGTATGCAGTGAACACTGAAGCTTTCTTT. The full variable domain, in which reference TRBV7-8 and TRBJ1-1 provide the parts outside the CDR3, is GAGVSQSPRYKVAKRGQDVALRCDPISGHVSLFWYQQALGQGPEFLTYFQNEAQLDKSGLPSDRFFAERPEGSVSTLKIQRTQQEDSAVYLCASSLAYAVNTEAFFGQGTRLTVV.

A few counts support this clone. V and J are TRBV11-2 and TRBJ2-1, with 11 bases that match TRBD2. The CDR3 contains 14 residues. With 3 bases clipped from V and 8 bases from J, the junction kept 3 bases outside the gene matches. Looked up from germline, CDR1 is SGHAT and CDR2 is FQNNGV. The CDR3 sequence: CASSFTSGRHEQFF. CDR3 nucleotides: TGTGCCAGCAGCTTTACTAGCGGGAGACATGAGCAGTTCTTC.

The CDR3 nucleotides are TGTGCCAGCACCACCTCCGTAGGGGTATGGATGAACACTGAAGCTTTCTTT. Translating gives CASTTSVGVWMNTEAFF. The rearrangement uses TRBV7-9 and TRBJ1-1, with a possible D match to TRBD1 (5 bases). The CDR3 is made up of 17 amino acids. Trimming pared 7 bases from V and 0 bases from J, leaving 21 bases between. Per germline, CDR1 SEHNR and CDR2 FQNEAQ (reference sequence).

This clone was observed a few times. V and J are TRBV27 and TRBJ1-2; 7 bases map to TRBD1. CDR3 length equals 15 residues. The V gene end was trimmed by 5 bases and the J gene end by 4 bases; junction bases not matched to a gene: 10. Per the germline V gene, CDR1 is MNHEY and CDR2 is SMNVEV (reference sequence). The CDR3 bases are TGTGCCAGCAGTCCCCTTTTTCAGGGGGTCTATGGCTACACCTTC. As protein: CASSPLFQGVYGYTF.

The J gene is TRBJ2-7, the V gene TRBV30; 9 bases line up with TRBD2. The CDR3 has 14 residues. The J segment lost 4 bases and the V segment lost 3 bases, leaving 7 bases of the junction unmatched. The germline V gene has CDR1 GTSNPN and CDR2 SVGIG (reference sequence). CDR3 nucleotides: TGTGCCTGGAGGCGGGGGGGGGCCTCGTACGAGCAGTACTTC. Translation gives CAWRRGGASYEQYF.

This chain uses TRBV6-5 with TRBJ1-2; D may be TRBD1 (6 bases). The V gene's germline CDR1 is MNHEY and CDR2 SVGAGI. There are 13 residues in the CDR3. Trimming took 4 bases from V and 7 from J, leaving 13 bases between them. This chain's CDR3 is CASSSRGRFGYTF. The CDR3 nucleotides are TGTGCCAGCAGTTCCAGGGGAAGGTTTGGCTACACCTTC.

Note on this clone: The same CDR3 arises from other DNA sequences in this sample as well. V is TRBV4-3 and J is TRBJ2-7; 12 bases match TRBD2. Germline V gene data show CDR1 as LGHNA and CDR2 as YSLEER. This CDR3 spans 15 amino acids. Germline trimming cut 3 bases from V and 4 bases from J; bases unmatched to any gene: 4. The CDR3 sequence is CASSQGLAGGYEQYF. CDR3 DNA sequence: TGCGCCAGCAGCCAGGGACTAGCGGGCGGGTACGAGCAGTACTTC.